Sequencing of this T cell receptor (beta chain) was carried out in a study of shared clonotypes between healthy human individuals. Study-wide background: The plates for each donor numbered three CD4 naive, three CD4 memory, two CD8 naive and one CD8 memory. Study conclusions and caveats: Owing to a small donor count, the genetic and exposure-history diversity represented was limited. All-four-donor shared clonotypes had higher generation probabilities than non-shared clonotypes did. Tissue TCR repertoires likely differ from these blood-only repertoires.

Turning to this clone: Its antigen remains unidentified.

Sequencing used immunoSEQ multiplex PCR; TCRdb keeps in-frame clones, though not all of them. The sample contains roughly 2,500,000 clones, 93% of which appear only once. The sequenced sample consisted of naive CD4+ T cells from PBMCs. As to subset: CD45RA+ positively selected. The TCR comes from a man between 18 and 29 years old in good health. Some clones in this sample may be carry-over from other donors' samples.

CDR3 region: CASSPLREIRTGKETQYF. The CDR3 nucleotides read TGTGCCAGCAGCCCACTACGCGAGATTCGGACAGGGAAAGAGACCCAGTACTTC. V usage is TRBV5-4 and J usage is TRBJ2-5, with 8 bases fitting TRBD1. Trimming removed 4 bases from V and 3 bases from J; junction bases left unmatched: 17. CDR1 and CDR2 (germline): SGHNT, YYREEE (reference sequence). CDR3 length equals 18 residues.